The TCR beta chain described here comes from a study of shared clonotypes between healthy human individuals. TCRdb's table, derived via immunoSEQ multiplex PCR, lists solely in-frame clones and lacks some. The data contain fewer than 700,000 clones, roughly 79% of them seen just once; the ten biggest clones take up more than 10%. Healthy HIV-negative adults without recent acute infections or vaccinations served as donors. Donors were Caucasian adults residing in Nashville, Tennessee, USA. Of note for this clone: With a much larger clone just one base away, this may be a read error.

Germline-derived CDR1 and CDR2 are GTSNPN and SVGIG (reference sequence). The CDR3 is made up of 15 amino acids. V usage is TRBV30 and J usage is TRBJ2-7; TRBD2 aligns across 15 bases. Sequencing was carried out using PBMCs. The TCR originated in a woman in her thirties or forties in good health. Some clones in this sample may be carry-over from other donors' samples. The CDR3 sequence: CTWTSGLAGGDEQYF. CDR3 nucleotides: TGTACCTGGACCAGTGGACTAGCGGGAGGGGACGAGCAGTACTTC. The full variable domain, rest sourced from reference TRBV30 and TRBJ2-7, is SQTIHQWPATLVQPVGSPLSLECTVEGTSNPNLYWYRQAAGRGLQLLFYSVGIGQISSEVPQNLSASRPQDRQFILSSKKLLLSDSGFYLCTWTSGLAGGDEQYFGPGTRLTVT.